The clone carrying this TCR beta chain was recorded at least ten times. This CDR3 has 14 amino acids. CDR1 is SGHTA, CDR2 FQGTGA, per germline. The V gene lost 5 bases and the J gene lost 0 bases, with 9 bases spanning the gap. The data were obtained in a study of breast tumors, draining lymph nodes, adjacent tissues. Breast cancer patients provided tissue from their axillary draining lymph nodes. TCRdb reprocessed the multiplex PCR reads via MiXCR and lists one record per CDR3 protein. The sample shows fewer than 300,000 distinct CDR3 sequences, about 30% of them seen only once. The specimen sequenced was axillary lymph node tissue. This sequence originates from a female donor with breast cancer. Some clones in this sample may be carry-over from other donors' samples. The chain recombines TRBV7-3 with TRBJ2-3; a possible D gene is TRBD1 (6 bases). CDR3 sequence (DNA): TGTGCCAGCAGCCGGCAGGGGAGCACAGATACGCAGTATTTT. It encodes CASSRQGSTDTQYF.